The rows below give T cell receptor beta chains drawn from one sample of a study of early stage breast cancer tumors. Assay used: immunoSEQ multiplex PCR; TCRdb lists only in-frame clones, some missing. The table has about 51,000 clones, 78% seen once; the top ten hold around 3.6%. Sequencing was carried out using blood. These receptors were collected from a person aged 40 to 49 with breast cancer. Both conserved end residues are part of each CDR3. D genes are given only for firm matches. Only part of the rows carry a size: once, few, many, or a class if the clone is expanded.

CDR3: CASSGGVAGGVYF
DNA: TGTGCCAGCAGCGGAGGGGTGGCGGGAGGGGTTTACTTC
J: TRBJ2-4
D: TRBD2
size: NA
V: TRBV5-4

CDR3: CASSKGGTSDYNEQFF
DNA: TGTGCCAGCAGCAAAGGAGGGACTAGCGACTACAATGAGCAGTTCTTC
J: TRBJ2-1
D: NA
size: NA
V: TRBV21-1

CDR3: CASAPSYPPLDEQYF
DNA: TGTGCCAGCGCCCCATCCTACCCTCCTTTAGACGAGCAGTACTTC
J: TRBJ2-7
D: NA
size: NA
V: TRBV6-6

CDR3: CASSYDSGGAIQFF
DNA: TGTGCCAGCAGTTACGATAGCGGGGGCGCGATACAGTTCTTC
J: TRBJ2-1
D: TRBD2
size: NA
V: TRBV6-5

CDR3: CASSLDVGGMRQETQYF
DNA: TGTGCCAGCAGCTTGGACGTTGGGGGTATGCGGCAAGAGACCCAGTACTTC
J: TRBJ2-5
D: NA
size: NA
V: TRBV5-5

CDR3: CASSLQASSYNEQFF
DNA: TGTGCCAGCAGTTTACAGGCAAGCTCCTACAATGAGCAGTTCTTC
J: TRBJ2-1
D: NA
size: NA
V: TRBV27

CDR3: CASSYDVLGTEAFF
DNA: TGCGCCAGCAGTTACGATGTTTTGGGGACTGAAGCTTTCTTT
J: TRBJ1-1
D: NA
size: NA
V: TRBV5-1

CDR3: CASKPGREGGYTF
DNA: TGTGCCAGCAAGCCCGGCAGGGAGGGTGGCTACACCTTC
J: TRBJ1-2
D: NA
size: once
V: TRBV2

CDR3: CASSVGWRRRAYEQYF
DNA: TGTGCCAGCAGCGTAGGATGGCGGAGGAGGGCCTACGAGCAGTACTTC
J: TRBJ2-7
D: NA
size: NA
V: TRBV9

CDR3: CASSIVAEGAYEQYF
DNA: TGTGCCAGTAGTATAGTGGCGGAGGGGGCCTACGAGCAGTACTTC
J: TRBJ2-7
D: NA
size: NA
V: TRBV19

CDR3: CASGLTWTGGPYGYTF
DNA: TGTGCCAGCGGACTAACTTGGACAGGGGGCCCCTATGGCTACACCTTC
J: TRBJ1-2
D: TRBD1
size: NA
V: TRBV27

CDR3: CAGSSADRGGETQYF
DNA: TGTGCCGGCAGCTCAGCAGACAGGGGAGGAGAGACCCAGTACTTC
J: TRBJ2-5
D: TRBD1
size: NA
V: TRBV7-9

CDR3: CASGYGNTIYF
DNA: TGTGCCAGCGGCTATGGAAACACCATATATTTT
J: TRBJ1-3
D: NA
size: NA
V: TRBV6-5

CDR3: CASQRDRSNTEAFF
DNA: TGTGCCAGCCAAAGGGACAGGTCGAACACTGAAGCTTTCTTT
J: TRBJ1-1
D: TRBD1
size: NA
V: TRBV6-5

CDR3: CASSPSDRVYEQYF
DNA: TGTGCCAGCTCACCTTCCGACCGAGTCTACGAGCAGTACTTC
J: TRBJ2-7
D: NA
size: NA
V: TRBV18

CDR3: CASAGTTDTQYF
DNA: TGTGCCAGCGCCGGGACTACAGATACGCAGTATTTT
J: TRBJ2-3
D: NA
size: NA
V: TRBV6-1

CDR3: CASSQGRGGRTGETQYF
DNA: TGTGCCAGCAGCCAAGGGCGGGGCGGGAGGACGGGGGAGACCCAGTACTTC
J: TRBJ2-5
D: TRBD2
size: NA
V: TRBV4-2

CDR3: CASSLLSGNTIYF
DNA: TGTGCCAGCAGTTTACTCTCTGGAAACACCATATATTTT
J: TRBJ1-3
D: NA
size: NA
V: TRBV28

CDR3: CASSKVLASEQYF
DNA: TGTGCCAGCAGCAAAGTACTAGCGAGCGAGCAGTACTTC
J: TRBJ2-7
D: NA
size: NA
V: TRBV21-1

CDR3: CASSLARTSGDTQYF
DNA: TGTGCCAGCAGCTTAGCCCGGACTAGCGGCGATACGCAGTATTTT
J: TRBJ2-3
D: TRBD2
size: NA
V: TRBV7-9

CDR3: CASSLGQGSYEQYF
DNA: TGTGCCAGCAGCTTGGGACAGGGGTCCTACGAGCAGTACTTC
J: TRBJ2-7
D: TRBD1
size: NA
V: TRBV5-6

CDR3: CASSETPLGEQYF
DNA: TGCGCCAGCAGTGAAACACCTCTGGGCGAGCAGTACTTC
J: TRBJ2-7
D: NA
size: NA
V: TRBV10-2

CDR3: CAWSKVGEGTSDYQPQHF
DNA: TGTGCCTGGAGTAAGGTTGGGGAGGGGACCTCTGATTATCAGCCCCAGCATTTT
J: TRBJ1-5
D: NA
size: few
V: TRBV30

CDR3: CASSTRPQEVSGNTIYF
DNA: TGTGCCAGCAGCACCAGGCCGCAAGAAGTGTCTGGAAACACCATATATTTT
J: TRBJ1-3
D: NA
size: NA
V: TRBV9

CDR3: CASSPAHPSYEQYF
DNA: TGTGCCAGCAGCCCAGCCCACCCATCATACGAGCAGTACTTC
J: TRBJ2-7
D: NA
size: NA
V: TRBV7-8

CDR3: CASNERGGSYNEQFF
DNA: TGTGCCAGCAACGAAAGGGGGGGTTCCTACAATGAGCAGTTCTTC
J: TRBJ2-1
D: NA
size: NA
V: TRBV7-9

CDR3: CASSLDTSSGNTIYF
DNA: TGCGCCAGCAGCTTGGACACTAGCTCTGGAAACACCATATATTTT
J: TRBJ1-3
D: NA
size: NA
V: TRBV5-1

CDR3: CASTRQANTEAFF
DNA: TGTGCCAGCACTCGACAAGCGAACACTGAAGCTTTCTTT
J: TRBJ1-1
D: NA
size: NA
V: TRBV19

CDR3: CSGLLEGSPRLGYTF
DNA: TGCAGCGGCCTACTAGAGGGCAGTCCAAGGCTTGGCTACACCTTC
J: TRBJ1-2
D: NA
size: few
V: TRBV29-1

CDR3: CASSLTDRVEGAFF
DNA: TGTGCCAGCAGCTTAACTGACAGGGTGGAAGGAGCTTTCTTT
J: TRBJ1-1
D: TRBD1
size: NA
V: TRBV11-2

CDR3: CASSLAGTSNNEQFF
DNA: TGTGCCAGCAGCTTAGCAGGGACCTCTAACAATGAGCAGTTCTTC
J: TRBJ2-1
D: NA
size: NA
V: TRBV11-2

CDR3: CASSYGGFLTDTQYF
DNA: TGTGCCAGCAGTTACGGGGGGTTCCTCACAGATACGCAGTATTTT
J: TRBJ2-3
D: NA
size: NA
V: TRBV6-5

CDR3: CASSRGGSTDTQYF
DNA: TGTGCCAGTAGTAGAGGCGGAAGCACAGATACGCAGTATTTT
J: TRBJ2-3
D: NA
size: few
V: TRBV19